This entry lists 6 T cell receptor beta chains sequenced from one sample in a study of patients and donors after allogeneic stem cell transplantation. TCRdb processed the RT-PCR reads anew with MiXCR; each CDR3 protein has one entry. The sample lists roughly 940,000 distinct CDR3 sequences, about a sixth occurring once. Material for sequencing was blood, either unsorted or a sorted T cell fraction (not recorded which). The receptors here all came from a human donor who was either an allogeneic HSCT recipient or a stem cell or donor lymphocyte infusion donor (not recorded which). It is not recorded whose cells these are; they may come from a transplant donor.

This clonotype was seen a handful of times. V is TRBV7-2 and J is TRBJ1-4; no clear D. Germline values: CDR1 SGHTA, CDR2 FQGNSA. The CDR3 sequence is 16 residues long. V lost 1 base and J lost 7, with 16 bases in between. The CDR3 sequence: CASSLGPGQRGEKLFF. CDR3 bases: TGTGCCAGCAGCTTAGGGCCAGGCCAGAGAGGTGAAAAACTGTTTTTT.

This clonotype was detected only a few times. The chain uses TRBV19 and TRBJ1-1, with D maybe TRBD1 (6 bases). Germline V lookup: CDR1 LNHDA, CDR2 SQIVND (reference sequence). V dropped 6 bases and J dropped 3 bases, with 11 bases sitting between them. The CDR3 is 13 amino acids. CDR3 protein: CASRYREYTEAFF. Written as DNA, the CDR3 is TGTGCCAGTAGGTACAGGGAGTACACTGAAGCTTTCTTT.

This chain uses TRBV6-1 with TRBJ2-1, with D perhaps matching TRBD2 (6 bases). From germline, CDR1 is MNHNS and CDR2 SASEGT. The CDR3 spans 16 residues. Trimming cost V 5 bases and J 4 bases, with 18 bases left between them. CDR3 in amino acids: CASSIRPGTLYNEQFF. The CDR3 nucleotides are TGTGCCAGCAGTATAAGGCCCGGGACTCTATACAATGAGCAGTTCTTC.

This clonotype was seen at least ten times. The chain carries TRBV12-3 or TRBV12-4 and TRBJ2-3, with TRBD2 identical over 12 bases. CDR3 length: 14 amino acids. V dropped 6 bases and J dropped 6; count of bases not matched to a gene: 4. CDR3 bases: TGTGCCAGCAGACTAGCGGGGGGCGTGGATACGCAGTATTTT. Translating it yields CASRLAGGVDTQYF.

This clonotype has just a few counts. J is TRBJ2-1 and V is TRBV6-1, with 7 bases matching TRBD2. J lost 7 bases, V lost 7 bases, and 10 bases had no gene match. The CDR3 is made up of 14 amino acids. CDR1 and CDR2 from the germline V gene are MNHNS and SASEGT. This chain's CDR3 is CASIPRNSGNEQFF. The CDR3 coding sequence is TGTGCCAGCATTCCGAGAAATAGCGGGAATGAGCAGTTCTTC.

The genes are TRBV20-1 and TRBJ2-7, with TRBD2 matching 11 bases. CDR3 length: 15 residues. Germline CDR1 DFQATT, CDR2 SNEGSKA (reference sequence). The V segment lost 0 bases and the J segment 4 bases; nucleotides outside the gene matches: 5. The CDR3 region has the DNA TGCAGTGCTAGAGACCCACTAGCGGGAGTATACGAGCAGTACTTC. Amino acids: CSARDPLAGVYEQYF.